The next 19 T cell receptor beta chains were all read from a single sample in a study of T cell changes during pregnancy in multiple sclerosis. The method was immunoSEQ multiplex PCR; TCRdb's version includes in-frame clones alone and lacks a portion of them. The table lists roughly 61,000 clones, 75% to 90% of them singletons. Sequencing was performed on peripheral blood, taken in the first trimester of pregnancy. All receptors come from a female donor in good health, enrolled as a control in a pregnancy study.

This clone has just one count. This chain uses TRBV30 with TRBJ1-3; TRBD1 agrees at 7 bases. CDR3 length equals 14 residues. Germline CDR1 GTSNPN, CDR2 SVGIG (reference sequence). V shed 5 bases and J 0 bases; nucleotides not matched to a gene: 4. The CDR3 DNA sequence: TGTGCCTGGCAGGGGGTGATCTCTGGAAACACCATATATTTT. It translates to CAWQGVISGNTIYF.

The chain carries TRBV19 and TRBJ2-2; 7 bases align to TRBD1. The length of the CDR3 is 16 residues. Losses at the gene ends were 5 bases for V and 2 bases for J; bases not matched to a gene: 8. Germline values: CDR1 LNHDA, CDR2 SQIVND (reference sequence). In DNA form, the CDR3 reads TGTGCCAGTAGTCCGAAGACAGGGAGTAACACCGGGGAGCTGTTTTTT. This sequence encodes CASSPKTGSNTGELFF. Supplemented by reference TRBV19 and TRBJ2-2, the full variable domain reads DGGITQSPKYLFRKEGQNVTLSCEQNLNHDAMYWYRQDPGQGLRLIYYSQIVNDFQKGDIAEGYSVSREKKESFPLTVTSAQKNPTAFYLCASSPKTGSNTGELFFGEGSRLTVL.

In this sample, this clone turned up once. This chain connects TRBV7-2 to TRBJ2-3; a possible D gene is TRBD2 (6 bases). Germline V gives CDR1 SGHTA, CDR2 FQGNSA. V was trimmed by 4 bases and J by 4 bases, leaving 12 bases between them. The CDR3 length is 14 residues. The CDR3 DNA is TGTGCCAGCAGCTCACGGGGGTACGCAGATACGCAGTATTTT. Encoded protein: CASSSRGYADTQYF. Looking up the rest from reference TRBV7-2 and TRBJ2-3 gives the full variable domain: GAGVSQSPSNKVTEKGKDVELRCDPISGHTALYWYRQSLGQGLEFLIYFQGNSAPDKSGLPSDRFSAERTGGSVSTLTIQRTQQEDSAVYLCASSSRGYADTQYFGPGTRLTVL.

This clone has just a few counts. The chain joins TRBV27 to TRBJ1-1; a possible D gene is TRBD1 (6 bases). Trimming removed 3 bases at V and 4 bases at J, with 9 bases between. The CDR3 totals 13 residues. Germline loops: CDR1 MNHEY, CDR2 SMNVEV (reference sequence). For the CDR3, the DNA is TGTGCCAGCAGTTTCAGGGGTACCACTGAAGCTTTCTTT. This encodes CASSFRGTTEAFF.

The V and J genes are TRBV7-2 and TRBJ1-4, with D unclear. Trimming stripped 5 bases from V and 8 bases from J, with 21 bases between. Germline V gives CDR1 SGHTA, CDR2 FQGNSA. This CDR3 has 16 amino acids. Here the CDR3 reads CASSPQAGVSGEKLFF. The CDR3 DNA is TGTGCCAGCAGCCCCCAGGCCGGGGTTTCCGGGGAAAAACTGTTTTTT.

V is TRBV20-1 and J is TRBJ2-7; the D is unclear. V was shortened by 6 bases and J by 3 bases, with 6 bases between the two germline ends. The CDR3 totals 10 residues. Looked up from germline, CDR1 is DFQATT and CDR2 is SNEGSKA (reference sequence). Here the CDR3 reads CSAPIYEQYF. CDR3 DNA sequence: TGCAGTGCCCCTATCTACGAGCAGTACTTC.

The chain carries TRBV19 and TRBJ1-1; D remains unclear. This CDR3 has 13 amino acids. Deletions cut 9 bases from V and 7 bases from J, with 18 bases between. Germline loops: CDR1 LNHDA, CDR2 SQIVND (reference sequence). CDR3 nucleotides: TGTGCCAGCCTACCGGGCCGGGAGGGTGAAGCTTTCTTT. Amino acids: CASLPGREGEAFF.

The gene calls are TRBV5-1 and TRBJ1-2; D not resolved. This CDR3 is built from 13 residues. Between the trimmed V and J ends, which lost 0 bases and 5 bases, there was a span of 8 bases. Germline CDR1 and CDR2: SGHRS and YFSETQ. The CDR3 loop is CASSLGTGYGYTF. CDR3 DNA: TGCGCCAGCAGCTTGGGGACGGGGTATGGCTACACCTTC.

The chain recombines TRBV30 with TRBJ1-2, with TRBD1 as a possible D gene (6 bases). Trimming left V 1 base short and J 14 bases short, with 17 bases between. CDR1 and CDR2 (germline): GTSNPN, SVGIG (reference sequence). The length of the CDR3 is 12 residues. The CDR3 loop reads CAWSATTGLKTF. The DNA for the CDR3 is TGTGCCTGGAGTGCTACTACAGGGTTAAAGACCTTC.

The rearrangement links TRBV5-6 to TRBJ2-7; tentative D call: TRBD1 (5 bases). V was clipped by 3 bases and J by 3 bases, with 16 bases between them. The CDR3 sequence is 15 residues long. Germline-derived CDR1 and CDR2 are SGHDT and YYEEEE. CDR3 bases: TGTGCCAGCAGCTCGATACACCTGACAGTCTACGAGCAGTACTTC. It specifies CASSSIHLTVYEQYF.

CDR3 bases: TGTGCCAGCACCAAAGGGGCCGTTCGGGTTCTCCGAACTGAAAACACCATATATTTT. Translated: CASTKGAVRVLRTENTIYF. The rearrangement links TRBV9 to TRBJ1-3, with D maybe TRBD1 (5 bases). Germline lookup yields CDR1 SGDLS and CDR2 YYNGEE. The CDR3 spans 19 residues. With 6 bases removed from V and 6 bases from J, the gap between germline ends came to 31 bases.

V and J are TRBV4-3 and TRBJ1-2; D possibly corresponds to TRBD1 (5 bases). The V end lost 0 bases, the J end lost 4 bases, and 12 bases lay between the germline ends. The CDR3 sequence is 15 residues long. Germline V gene lookup returns CDR1 LGHNA and CDR2 YSLEER. The CDR3 nucleotides are TGCGCCAGCAGCCAAGATTTAGGGGAAGTCTATGGCTACACCTTC. Its protein product is CASSQDLGEVYGYTF.

The V gene is TRBV4-1, the J gene TRBJ2-1, with D possibly TRBD2 on 5 matching bases. Germline lookup yields CDR1 MGHRA and CDR2 YSYEKL. The V end lost 1 base, the J end lost 8 bases, and 12 bases lay between the germline ends. This CDR3 is built from 14 residues. CDR3 coding DNA: TGCGCCAGCAGCCAAGTCTGGAGGTGGGATGAGCAGTTCTTC. Its protein product is CASSQVWRWDEQFF.

The genes are TRBV6-5 and TRBJ1-2; TRBD1 agrees at 9 bases. With V trimmed by 1 base and J by 7 bases, 4 bases remained unmatched. The germline V gene encodes CDR1 MNHEY and CDR2 SVGAGI. This CDR3 has 14 residues. CDR3 bases: TGTGCCAGCAGTTACTGGGACAGGGCAGGTGGCTACACCTTC. Encoded protein: CASSYWDRAGGYTF.

In this sample, this clone turned up once. V is TRBV7-2 and J is TRBJ1-2; the D is unclear. This CDR3 spans 15 amino acids. Germline CDR1 and CDR2: SGHTA and FQGNSA. Trimming pared 0 bases from V and 8 bases from J, leaving 16 bases between. The CDR3 protein is CASSLAQWQSGGYTF. In nucleotides, the CDR3 is TGTGCCAGCAGCTTAGCGCAGTGGCAGTCGGGGGGCTACACCTTC.

V and J are TRBV7-2 and TRBJ2-5; TRBD1 might be the D (6 bases). The germline V and J ends were trimmed by 0 bases and 1 base, with 6 bases remaining between them. CDR1 and CDR2 (germline): SGHTA, FQGNSA. The CDR3 sequence is 14 residues long. The CDR3 sequence is CASSLARGQETQYF. CDR3 in DNA: TGTGCCAGCAGCTTAGCCAGGGGCCAAGAGACCCAGTACTTC.

This clone was detected only once. This CDR3 reads CASSLWAAGANVLTF. The DNA for the CDR3 is TGTGCCAGCAGCTTATGGGCAGCTGGGGCCAACGTCCTGACTTTC. The genes are TRBV11-2 and TRBJ2-6; D call uncertain. V lost 2 bases and J 2 bases, leaving 7 bases between the germline ends. Germline values: CDR1 SGHAT, CDR2 FQNNGV. The CDR3 consists of 15 residues.

The gene calls are TRBV18 and TRBJ1-1, with no clear D. V was shortened by 2 bases and J by 6 bases, with 13 bases between the two germline ends. CDR1 is KGHSH and CDR2 is LQKENI in the germline V gene. The CDR3 is 14 amino acids. The CDR3 here is CASSPGGWEPEAFF. The CDR3 DNA reads as TGTGCCAGCTCACCAGGCGGGTGGGAGCCTGAAGCTTTCTTT.

The V gene is TRBV7-2, the J gene TRBJ1-6, with 8 bases identical to TRBD1. The CDR3 loop spans 15 amino acids. Trimming at V came to 5 bases and at J to 6 bases, leaving 6 bases not matched to a gene. CDR1 SGHTA and CDR2 FQGNSA come from the germline V gene. CDR3 bases: TGTGCCAGCAGCCTGACAGGGGATCCTAATTCACCCCTCCACTTT. Translating it yields CASSLTGDPNSPLHF.